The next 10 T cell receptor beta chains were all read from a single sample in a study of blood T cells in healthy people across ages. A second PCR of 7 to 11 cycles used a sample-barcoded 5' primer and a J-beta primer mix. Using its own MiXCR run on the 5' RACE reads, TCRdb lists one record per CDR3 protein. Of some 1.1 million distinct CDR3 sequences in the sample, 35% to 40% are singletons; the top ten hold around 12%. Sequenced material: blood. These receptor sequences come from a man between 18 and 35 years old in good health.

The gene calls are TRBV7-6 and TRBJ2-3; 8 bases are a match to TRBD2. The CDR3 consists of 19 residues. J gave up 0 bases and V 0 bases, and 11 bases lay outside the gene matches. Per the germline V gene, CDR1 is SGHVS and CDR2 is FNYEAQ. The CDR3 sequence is CASSLASVAGYPSTDTQYF. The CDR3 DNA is TGTGCCAGCAGCTTAGCGTCGGTAGCGGGGTATCCTAGCACAGATACGCAGTATTTT.

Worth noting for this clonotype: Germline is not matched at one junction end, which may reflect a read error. CDR3 DNA: TGCGCCGGCAGCTTGGGGGGGCCCTCTGAGGATACGCAGTATTTT. It yields the protein CAGSLGGPSEDTQYF. The chain has TRBV5-1 and TRBJ2-3; D perhaps matches TRBD2 (7 bases). From germline, CDR1 is SGHRS and CDR2 YFSETQ. This CDR3 has 15 residues.

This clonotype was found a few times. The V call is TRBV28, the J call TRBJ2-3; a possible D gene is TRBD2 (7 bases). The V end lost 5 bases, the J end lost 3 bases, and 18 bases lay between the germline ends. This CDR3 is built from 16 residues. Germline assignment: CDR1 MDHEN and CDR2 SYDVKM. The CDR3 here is CASSPYTGGPTDTQYF. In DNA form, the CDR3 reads TGTGCCAGCAGTCCCTACACGGGGGGCCCAACAGATACGCAGTATTTT.

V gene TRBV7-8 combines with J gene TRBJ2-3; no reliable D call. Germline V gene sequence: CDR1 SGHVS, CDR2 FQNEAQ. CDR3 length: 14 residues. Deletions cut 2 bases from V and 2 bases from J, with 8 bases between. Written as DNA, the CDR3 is TGTGCCAGCAGCTTAAGGTCCCCCACAGATACGCAGTATTTT. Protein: CASSLRSPTDTQYF. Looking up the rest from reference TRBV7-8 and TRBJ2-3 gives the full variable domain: GAGVSQSPRYKVAKRGQDVALRCDPISGHVSLFWYQQALGQGPEFLTYFQNEAQLDKSGLPSDRFFAERPEGSVSTLKIQRTQQEDSAVYLCASSLRSPTDTQYFGPGTRLTVL.

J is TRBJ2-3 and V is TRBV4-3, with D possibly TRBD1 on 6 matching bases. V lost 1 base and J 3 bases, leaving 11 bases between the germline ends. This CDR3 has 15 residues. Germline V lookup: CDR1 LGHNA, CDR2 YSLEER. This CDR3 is CASSQANRETDTQYF. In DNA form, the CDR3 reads TGCGCCAGCAGCCAAGCGAACAGGGAAACAGATACGCAGTATTTT.

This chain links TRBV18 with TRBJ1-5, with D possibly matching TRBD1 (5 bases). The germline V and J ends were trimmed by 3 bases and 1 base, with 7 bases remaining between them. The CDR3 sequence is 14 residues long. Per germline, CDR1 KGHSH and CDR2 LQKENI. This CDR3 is CASSPGRSNQPQHF. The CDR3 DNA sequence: TGTGCCAGCTCACCGGGACGGAGCAATCAGCCCCAGCATTTT.

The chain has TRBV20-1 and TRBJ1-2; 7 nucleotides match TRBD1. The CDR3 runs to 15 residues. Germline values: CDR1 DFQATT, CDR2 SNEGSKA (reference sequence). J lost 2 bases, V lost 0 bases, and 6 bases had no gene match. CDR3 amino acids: CSARDQDRKNYGYTF. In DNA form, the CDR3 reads TGCAGTGCTAGAGATCAGGACAGGAAAAACTATGGCTACACCTTC.

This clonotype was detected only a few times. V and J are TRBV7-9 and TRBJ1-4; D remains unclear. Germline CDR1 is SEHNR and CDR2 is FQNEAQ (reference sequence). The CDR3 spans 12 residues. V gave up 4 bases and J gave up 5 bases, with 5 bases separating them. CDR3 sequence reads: CASSSNNEKLFF. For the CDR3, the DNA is TGTGCCAGCAGCTCCAACAATGAAAAACTGTTTTTT.

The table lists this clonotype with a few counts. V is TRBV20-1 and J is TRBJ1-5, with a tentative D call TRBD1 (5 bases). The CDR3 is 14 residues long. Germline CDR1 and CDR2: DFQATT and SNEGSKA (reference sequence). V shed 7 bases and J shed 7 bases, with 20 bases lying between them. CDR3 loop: CSVVLRDDMQPQHF. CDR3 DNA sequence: TGCAGTGTGGTTCTCCGGGACGACATGCAGCCCCAGCATTTT.

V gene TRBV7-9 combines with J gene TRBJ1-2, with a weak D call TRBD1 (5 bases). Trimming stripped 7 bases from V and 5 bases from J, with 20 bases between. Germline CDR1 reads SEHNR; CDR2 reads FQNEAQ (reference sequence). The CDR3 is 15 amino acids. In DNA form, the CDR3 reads TGTGCCAGCACCCGGGCGGCGGGGCTCTTTTATGGCTACACCTTC. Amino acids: CASTRAAGLFYGYTF. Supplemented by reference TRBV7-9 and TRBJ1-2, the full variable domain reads DTGVSQNPRHKITKRGQNVTFRCDPISEHNRLYWYRQTLGQGPEFLTYFQNEAQLEKSRLLSDRFSAERPKGSFSTLEIQRTEQGDSAMYLCASTRAAGLFYGYTFGSGTRLTVV.